This TCR beta chain was profiled in a study of metastatic and nonmetastatic thyroid tumors. This clone was picked up a small number of times. From the PCR reads, TCRdb re-called clones with MiXCR. Here the sample spans roughly 20,000 clones, about a third being singletons. Thyroid surgery was preceded by no treatment in any patient. Per germline, CDR1 MNHNS and CDR2 SASEGT. Germline trimming cut 5 bases from V and 5 bases from J; bases unmatched to any gene: 14. The CDR3 length is 16 residues. The chain links TRBV6-1 to TRBJ2-7; 8 bases agree with TRBD1. Sequencing was performed on tumor tissue. The sequence derives from a female donor with papillary thyroid cancer or a benign thyroid nodule (not recorded which). Some clones in this sample may be carry-over from other donors' samples. This chain's CDR3 is CASSLQGGTEPDEQYF. The CDR3 region has the DNA TGTGCCAGCAGTTTACAGGGGGGCACAGAGCCGGACGAGCAGTACTTC.